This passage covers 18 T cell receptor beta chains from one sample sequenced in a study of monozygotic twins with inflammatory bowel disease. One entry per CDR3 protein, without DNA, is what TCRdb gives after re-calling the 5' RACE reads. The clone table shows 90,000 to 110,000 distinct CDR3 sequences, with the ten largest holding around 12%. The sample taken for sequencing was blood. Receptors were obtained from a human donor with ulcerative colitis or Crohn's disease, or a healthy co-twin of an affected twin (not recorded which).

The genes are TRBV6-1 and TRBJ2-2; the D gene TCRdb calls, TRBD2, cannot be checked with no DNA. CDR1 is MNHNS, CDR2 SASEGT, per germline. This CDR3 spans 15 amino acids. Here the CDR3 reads CASSGPAGYTGELFF.

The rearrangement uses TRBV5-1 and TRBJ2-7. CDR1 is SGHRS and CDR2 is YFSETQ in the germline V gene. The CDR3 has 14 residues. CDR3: CASSLASEHYEQYF. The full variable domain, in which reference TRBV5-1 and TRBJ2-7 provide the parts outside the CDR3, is KAGVTQTPRYLIKTRGQQVTLSCSPISGHRSVSWYQQTPGQGLQFLFEYFSETQRNKGNFPGRFSGRQFSNSRSEMNVSTLELGDSALYLCASSLASEHYEQYFGPGTRLTVT.

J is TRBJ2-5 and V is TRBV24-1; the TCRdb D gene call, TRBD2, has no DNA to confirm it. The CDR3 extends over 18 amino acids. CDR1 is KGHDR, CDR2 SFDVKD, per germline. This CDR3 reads CATSYPSGTSGQQETQYF.

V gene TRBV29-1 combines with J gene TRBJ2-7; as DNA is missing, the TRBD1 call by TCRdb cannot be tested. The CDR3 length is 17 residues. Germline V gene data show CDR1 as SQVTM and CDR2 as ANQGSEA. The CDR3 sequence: CSVLPPGQGNVGYEQYF.

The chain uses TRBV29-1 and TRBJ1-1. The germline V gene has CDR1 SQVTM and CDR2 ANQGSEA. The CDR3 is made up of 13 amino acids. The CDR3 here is CSAGGGDVTEAFF.

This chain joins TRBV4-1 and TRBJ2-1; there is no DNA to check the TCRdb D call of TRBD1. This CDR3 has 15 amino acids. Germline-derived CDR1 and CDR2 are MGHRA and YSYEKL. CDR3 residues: CASSAFTARYNEQFF.

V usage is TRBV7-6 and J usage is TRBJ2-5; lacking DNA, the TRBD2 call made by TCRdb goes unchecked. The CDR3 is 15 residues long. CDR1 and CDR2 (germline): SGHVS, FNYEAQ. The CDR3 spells CASSLRAGGVETQYF.

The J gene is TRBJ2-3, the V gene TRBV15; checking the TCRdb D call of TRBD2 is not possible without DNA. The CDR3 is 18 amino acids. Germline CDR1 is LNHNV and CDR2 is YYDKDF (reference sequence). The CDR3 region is CATSRDGTSGGITDTQYF.

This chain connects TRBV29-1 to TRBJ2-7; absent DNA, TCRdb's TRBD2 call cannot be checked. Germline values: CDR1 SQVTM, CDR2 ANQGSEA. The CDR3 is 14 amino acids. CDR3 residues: CSVVGGRAVDEQYF.

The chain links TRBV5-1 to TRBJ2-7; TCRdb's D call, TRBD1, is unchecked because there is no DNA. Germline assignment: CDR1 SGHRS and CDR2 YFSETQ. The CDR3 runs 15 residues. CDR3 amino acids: CASSTSTGGSYEQYF.

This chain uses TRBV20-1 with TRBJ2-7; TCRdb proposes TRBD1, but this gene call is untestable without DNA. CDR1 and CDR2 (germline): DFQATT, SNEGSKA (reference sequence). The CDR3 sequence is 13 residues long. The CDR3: CSARDRRAYEQYF.

The CDR3 here is CASTPLKGGGNEQFF. The genes are TRBV28 and TRBJ2-1; TCRdb reports TRBD1, a call that lacks DNA to check it against. Germline CDR1 reads MDHEN; CDR2 reads SYDVKM. The CDR3 contains 15 residues.

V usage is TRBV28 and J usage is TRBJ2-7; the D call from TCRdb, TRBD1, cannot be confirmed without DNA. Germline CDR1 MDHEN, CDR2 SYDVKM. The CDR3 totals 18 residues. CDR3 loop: CASSLFSGDRDSSYEQYF.

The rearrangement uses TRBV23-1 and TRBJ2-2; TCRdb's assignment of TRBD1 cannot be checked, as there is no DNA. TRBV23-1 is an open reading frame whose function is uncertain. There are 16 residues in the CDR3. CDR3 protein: CASSHSGTGSTGELFF.

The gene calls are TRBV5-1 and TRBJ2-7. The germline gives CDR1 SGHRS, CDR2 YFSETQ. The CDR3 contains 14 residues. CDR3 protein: CASRLAGELYEQYF. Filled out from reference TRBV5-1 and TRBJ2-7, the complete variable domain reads KAGVTQTPRYLIKTRGQQVTLSCSPISGHRSVSWYQQTPGQGLQFLFEYFSETQRNKGNFPGRFSGRQFSNSRSEMNVSTLELGDSALYLCASRLAGELYEQYFGPGTRLTVT.

CDR3 amino acids: CASTQGYEQYF. The chain uses TRBV27 and TRBJ2-7; TCRdb proposes TRBD1, but this gene call is untestable without DNA. Germline V CDR1 and CDR2: MNHEY, SMNVEV (reference sequence). The CDR3 is made up of 11 amino acids.

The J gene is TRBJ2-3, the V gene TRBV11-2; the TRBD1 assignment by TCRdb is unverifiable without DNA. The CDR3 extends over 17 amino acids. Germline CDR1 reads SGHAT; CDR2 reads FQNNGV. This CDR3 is CASSFPAGRGLSDTQYF.

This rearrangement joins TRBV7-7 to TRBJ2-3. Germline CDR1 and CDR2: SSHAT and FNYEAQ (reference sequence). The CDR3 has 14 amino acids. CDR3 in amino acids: CASSLMKGTDMQYF.